A selection of T cell receptor beta chains follows, all from one sample in a study of cytomegalovirus exposure and HLA in healthy donors. TCRdb's table, derived via immunoSEQ multiplex PCR, lists solely in-frame clones and lacks some. The sample holds approximately 100,000 clones, around 93% seen once. Sequences were obtained from PBMCs. The receptors derive from a woman under 40 in good health and CMV-seropositive. CDR3s include the opening cysteine and the closing phenylalanine or tryptophan. A D gene is named only where the DNA matches it firmly. The listing skips clone size in some rows; elsewhere it reads once, few, many or a size class.

v_gene: TRBV7-2; abundance: -; j_gene: TRBJ2-1; d_gene: TRBD2; CDR3aa: CASSLDSGRALNEQFF; CDR3nt: TGTGCCAGCAGCTTAGATAGCGGGAGGGCCCTCAATGAGCAGTTCTTC
v_gene: TRBV18; abundance: -; j_gene: TRBJ1-2; d_gene: TRBD1; CDR3aa: CASSPPSVTGGAVGYTF; CDR3nt: TGTGCCAGCTCACCACCGTCCGTAACAGGGGGCGCGGTTGGCTACACCTTC
v_gene: TRBV18; abundance: -; j_gene: TRBJ2-3; d_gene: -; CDR3aa: CASSPSAGLTDTQYF; CDR3nt: TGTGCCAGCTCACCAAGTGCGGGCCTCACAGATACGCAGTATTTT
v_gene: TRBV19; abundance: -; j_gene: TRBJ2-7; d_gene: TRBD2; CDR3aa: CASSIVSGSSYEQYF; CDR3nt: TGTGCCAGTAGTATAGTGAGCGGGAGCTCCTACGAGCAGTACTTC
v_gene: TRBV6-1; abundance: -; j_gene: TRBJ1-3; d_gene: TRBD1; CDR3aa: CASIRRDRGYTIYF; CDR3nt: TGTGCCAGCATAAGACGGGACAGGGGTTACACCATATATTTT
v_gene: TRBV27; abundance: -; j_gene: TRBJ1-1; d_gene: TRBD1; CDR3aa: CASSLVAGGSEAFF; CDR3nt: TGTGCCAGCAGTTTAGTCGCAGGGGGCTCTGAAGCTTTCTTT
v_gene: TRBV2; abundance: -; j_gene: TRBJ2-1; d_gene: TRBD2; CDR3aa: CASSEVSWGGSSYNEQFF; CDR3nt: TGTGCCAGCAGTGAGGTTTCCTGGGGCGGGAGCTCCTACAATGAGCAGTTCTTC
v_gene: TRBV19; abundance: once; j_gene: TRBJ1-5; d_gene: -; CDR3aa: CATRDWGIDSNQPQHF; CDR3nt: TGTGCCACCAGGGACTGGGGGATTGATAGCAATCAGCCCCAGCATTTT
v_gene: TRBV6-1; abundance: -; j_gene: TRBJ1-1; d_gene: -; CDR3aa: CASSEGGYHTEAFF; CDR3nt: TGTGCCAGCAGTGAGGGGGGGTATCACACTGAAGCTTTCTTT
v_gene: TRBV7-8; abundance: -; j_gene: TRBJ2-1; d_gene: TRBD2; CDR3aa: CASSPTSGYYNEQFF; CDR3nt: TGTGCCAGCAGCCCCACTAGCGGCTACTACAATGAGCAGTTCTTC
v_gene: TRBV6-6; abundance: -; j_gene: TRBJ2-2; d_gene: TRBD1; CDR3aa: CASSRGQGKRGGELFF; CDR3nt: TGTGCCAGCAGCCGGGGACAGGGAAAACGTGGCGGGGAGCTGTTTTTT
v_gene: TRBV19; abundance: -; j_gene: TRBJ2-2; d_gene: -; CDR3aa: CASSTLVTGELFF; CDR3nt: TGTGCCAGTAGTACACTAGTTACCGGGGAGCTGTTTTTT
v_gene: TRBV6-6; abundance: -; j_gene: TRBJ2-7; d_gene: TRBD1; CDR3aa: CASSLQGKDYEQYF; CDR3nt: TGTGCCAGCAGCTTACAGGGGAAGGACTACGAGCAGTACTTC
v_gene: TRBV19; abundance: -; j_gene: TRBJ2-3; d_gene: -; CDR3aa: CASSFSGSTDTQYF; CDR3nt: TGTGCCAGTAGTTTTAGCGGTAGCACAGATACGCAGTATTTT
v_gene: TRBV7-9; abundance: -; j_gene: TRBJ1-2; d_gene: -; CDR3aa: CASSPLGQDYGYTF; CDR3nt: TGTGCCAGCAGCCCCCTTGGACAAGACTATGGCTACACCTTC
v_gene: TRBV25-1; abundance: -; j_gene: TRBJ1-4; d_gene: -; CDR3aa: CASSEVTGVGEKLFF; CDR3nt: TGTGCCAGCAGTGAAGTAACAGGAGTAGGTGAAAAACTGTTTTTT
v_gene: TRBV28; abundance: -; j_gene: TRBJ2-7; d_gene: TRBD2; CDR3aa: CASSPSGRAFEQYF; CDR3nt: TGTGCCAGCAGTCCTAGCGGGAGGGCCTTTGAGCAGTACTTC
v_gene: TRBV28; abundance: -; j_gene: TRBJ2-1; d_gene: TRBD2; CDR3aa: CASIRREGFHNEQFF; CDR3nt: TGTGCCAGCATCCGGCGGGAGGGGTTCCACAATGAGCAGTTCTTC
v_gene: TRBV9; abundance: -; j_gene: TRBJ2-7; d_gene: TRBD1; CDR3aa: CASSPTGLAYEQYF; CDR3nt: TGTGCCAGCAGCCCGACAGGGCTCGCCTACGAGCAGTACTTC
v_gene: TRBV5-1; abundance: -; j_gene: TRBJ1-2; d_gene: TRBD1; CDR3aa: CASSRGQTYGYTF; CDR3nt: TGCGCCAGCAGCCGGGGACAGACCTATGGCTACACCTTC
v_gene: TRBV7-2; abundance: -; j_gene: TRBJ2-3; d_gene: -; CDR3aa: CASSRAVDTQYF; CDR3nt: TGTGCCAGCAGCCGCGCGGTGGATACGCAGTATTTT
v_gene: TRBV7-2; abundance: -; j_gene: TRBJ2-1; d_gene: -; CDR3aa: CASSLASGDNEQFF; CDR3nt: TGTGCCAGCAGCCTGGCGAGCGGAGACAATGAGCAGTTCTTC
v_gene: TRBV23-1; abundance: -; j_gene: TRBJ2-2; d_gene: TRBD1; CDR3aa: CASRILTGLGTGELFF; CDR3nt: TGCGCCAGCAGAATATTGACAGGGTTGGGCACCGGGGAGCTGTTTTTT
v_gene: TRBV6-6; abundance: once; j_gene: TRBJ2-1; d_gene: TRBD2; CDR3aa: CASSYLTGGRYEQFF; CDR3nt: TGTGCCAGCAGTTACCTAACGGGAGGGCGTTATGAGCAGTTCTTC
v_gene: TRBV18; abundance: -; j_gene: TRBJ1-3; d_gene: -; CDR3aa: CASSPQSGHYSGNTIYF; CDR3nt: TGTGCCAGCTCACCTCAAAGCGGGCACTACTCTGGAAACACCATATATTTT
v_gene: TRBV28; abundance: -; j_gene: TRBJ2-5; d_gene: TRBD2; CDR3aa: CATNPPSGKRETQYF; CDR3nt: TGTGCCACAAACCCACCTAGCGGGAAAAGAGAGACCCAGTACTTC
v_gene: TRBV18; abundance: -; j_gene: TRBJ2-7; d_gene: TRBD2; CDR3aa: CASSPNRLAGSGEQYF; CDR3nt: TGTGCCAGCTCACCCAATCGACTAGCGGGATCTGGCGAGCAGTACTTC
v_gene: TRBV6-6; abundance: -; j_gene: TRBJ2-2; d_gene: TRBD2; CDR3aa: CASGRVTGELFF; CDR3nt: TGTGCCAGCGGGAGGGTCACCGGGGAGCTGTTTTTT
v_gene: TRBV28; abundance: -; j_gene: TRBJ1-1; d_gene: TRBD1; CDR3aa: CASSLVTGSLEAFF; CDR3nt: TGTGCCAGCAGTTTAGTGACAGGGAGTCTTGAAGCTTTCTTT
v_gene: TRBV2; abundance: -; j_gene: TRBJ2-7; d_gene: TRBD1; CDR3aa: CASVTGTGARTTYEQYF; CDR3nt: TGTGCCAGCGTTACCGGGACAGGGGCCCGAACGACCTACGAGCAGTACTTC
v_gene: TRBV6-5; abundance: -; j_gene: TRBJ2-5; d_gene: -; CDR3aa: CASSYYPGSETQYF; CDR3nt: TGTGCCAGCAGTTACTACCCAGGGTCGGAGACCCAGTACTTC
v_gene: TRBV28; abundance: -; j_gene: TRBJ2-1; d_gene: TRBD2; CDR3aa: CATEGLAVREQFF; CDR3nt: TGTGCGACGGAGGGACTAGCGGTAAGAGAGCAGTTCTTC
v_gene: TRBV19; abundance: -; j_gene: TRBJ2-7; d_gene: -; CDR3aa: CASSMVLGEQYF; CDR3nt: TGTGCCAGTAGTATGGTACTCGGGGAGCAGTACTTC
v_gene: TRBV5-1; abundance: -; j_gene: TRBJ1-3; d_gene: -; CDR3aa: CASSQTPLSGNTIYF; CDR3nt: TGCGCCAGCAGCCAGACACCTTTATCTGGAAACACCATATATTTT
v_gene: TRBV28; abundance: -; j_gene: TRBJ1-5; d_gene: -; CDR3aa: CATCWGGTQPQHF; CDR3nt: TGTGCCACTTGCTGGGGGGGAACTCAGCCCCAGCATTTT
v_gene: TRBV5-1; abundance: -; j_gene: TRBJ1-3; d_gene: -; CDR3aa: CASSPWGRVRGGSGNTIYF; CDR3nt: TGCGCCAGCAGCCCTTGGGGCAGGGTGAGAGGGGGCTCTGGAAACACCATATATTTT
v_gene: TRBV7-2; abundance: -; j_gene: TRBJ2-7; d_gene: TRBD2; CDR3aa: CASSDPLAGDPYEQYF; CDR3nt: TGTGCCAGCAGCGATCCGCTAGCGGGAGATCCCTACGAGCAGTACTTC